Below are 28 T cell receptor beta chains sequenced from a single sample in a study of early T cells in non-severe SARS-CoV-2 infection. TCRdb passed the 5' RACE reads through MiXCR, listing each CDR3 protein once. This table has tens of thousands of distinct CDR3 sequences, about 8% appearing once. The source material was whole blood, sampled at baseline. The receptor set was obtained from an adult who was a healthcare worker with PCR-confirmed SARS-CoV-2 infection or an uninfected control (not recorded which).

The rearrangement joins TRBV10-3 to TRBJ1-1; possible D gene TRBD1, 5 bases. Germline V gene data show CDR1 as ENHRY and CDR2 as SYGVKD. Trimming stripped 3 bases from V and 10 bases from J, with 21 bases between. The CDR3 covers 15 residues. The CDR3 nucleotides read TGTGCCATCAGTGATGACCCCCCGGGGGGAGATGGAGCTTTCTTT. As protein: CAISDDPPGGDGAFF.

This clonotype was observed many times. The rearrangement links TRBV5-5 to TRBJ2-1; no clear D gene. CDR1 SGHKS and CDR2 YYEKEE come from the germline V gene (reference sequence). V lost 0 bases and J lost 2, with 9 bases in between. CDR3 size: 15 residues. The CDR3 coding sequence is TGTGCCAGCAGCTTGGCGGCAGCTGCCTACAATGAGCAGTTCTTC. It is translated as CASSLAAAAYNEQFF. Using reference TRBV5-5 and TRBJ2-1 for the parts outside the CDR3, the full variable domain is DAGVTQSPTHLIKTRGQQVTLRCSPISGHKSVSWYQQVLGQGPQFIFQYYEKEERGRGNFPDRFSARQFPNYSSELNVNALLLGDSALYLCASSLAAAAYNEQFFGPGTRLTVL.

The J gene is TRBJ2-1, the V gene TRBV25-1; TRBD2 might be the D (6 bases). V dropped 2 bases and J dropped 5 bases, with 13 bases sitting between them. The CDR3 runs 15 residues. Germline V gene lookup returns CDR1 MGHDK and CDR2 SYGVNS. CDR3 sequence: CASSEGEVDHNEQFF. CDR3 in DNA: TGTGCCAGCAGTGAAGGGGAGGTCGACCACAATGAGCAGTTCTTC. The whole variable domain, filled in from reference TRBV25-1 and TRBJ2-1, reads EADIYQTPRYLVIGTGKKITLECSQTMGHDKMYWYQQDPGMELHLIHYSYGVNSTEKGDLSSESTVSRIRTEHFPLTLESARPSHTSQYLCASSEGEVDHNEQFFGPGTRLTVL.

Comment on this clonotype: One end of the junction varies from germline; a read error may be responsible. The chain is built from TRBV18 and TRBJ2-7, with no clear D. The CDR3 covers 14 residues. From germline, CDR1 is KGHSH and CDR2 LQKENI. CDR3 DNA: TGTGCCAGCTCACCCCCGGGTCGACCCTACAAGCAGTACTTC. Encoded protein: CASSPPGRPYKQYF.

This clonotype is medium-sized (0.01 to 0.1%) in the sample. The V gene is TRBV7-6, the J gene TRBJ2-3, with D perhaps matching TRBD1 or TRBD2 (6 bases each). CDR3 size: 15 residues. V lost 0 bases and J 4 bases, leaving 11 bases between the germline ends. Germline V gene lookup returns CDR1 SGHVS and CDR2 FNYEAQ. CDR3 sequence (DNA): TGTGCCAGCAGCTTAGCACAAGGGGGGCCAGATACGCAGTATTTT. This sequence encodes CASSLAQGGPDTQYF.

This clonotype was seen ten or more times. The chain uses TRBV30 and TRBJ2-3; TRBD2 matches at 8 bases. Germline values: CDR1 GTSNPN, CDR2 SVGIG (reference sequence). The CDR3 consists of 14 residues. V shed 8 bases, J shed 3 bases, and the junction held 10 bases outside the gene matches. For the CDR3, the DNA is TGTGCCGCCCATCTAGCGGGCCTAACAGATACGCAGTATTTT. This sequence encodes CAAHLAGLTDTQYF.

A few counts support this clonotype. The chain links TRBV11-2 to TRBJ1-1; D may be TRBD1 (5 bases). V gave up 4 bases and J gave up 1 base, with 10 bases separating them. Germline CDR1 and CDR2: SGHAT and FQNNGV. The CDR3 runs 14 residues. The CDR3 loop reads CASSWGPQNTEAFF. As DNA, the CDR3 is TGTGCCAGCAGCTGGGGACCGCAGAACACTGAAGCTTTCTTT.

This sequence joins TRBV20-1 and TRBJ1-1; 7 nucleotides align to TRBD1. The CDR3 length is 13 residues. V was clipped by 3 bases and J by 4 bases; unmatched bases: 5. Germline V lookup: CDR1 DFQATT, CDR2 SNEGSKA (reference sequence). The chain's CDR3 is CSASRQGGTEAFF. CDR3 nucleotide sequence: TGCAGTGCTAGTCGGCAGGGGGGCACTGAAGCTTTCTTT.

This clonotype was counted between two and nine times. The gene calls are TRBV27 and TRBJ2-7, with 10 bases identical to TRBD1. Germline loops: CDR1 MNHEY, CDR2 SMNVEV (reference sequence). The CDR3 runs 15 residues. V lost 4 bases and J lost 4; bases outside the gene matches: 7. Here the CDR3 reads CASSSPGQGVYEQYF. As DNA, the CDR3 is TGTGCCAGCAGTTCGCCTGGACAGGGGGTATACGAGCAGTACTTC.

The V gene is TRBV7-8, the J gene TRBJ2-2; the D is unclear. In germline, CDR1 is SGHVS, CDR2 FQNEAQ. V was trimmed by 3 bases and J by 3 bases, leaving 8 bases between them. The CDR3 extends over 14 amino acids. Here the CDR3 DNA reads TGTGCCAGCAGCTTTCCAGGATACACCGGGGAGCTGTTTTTT. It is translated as CASSFPGYTGELFF. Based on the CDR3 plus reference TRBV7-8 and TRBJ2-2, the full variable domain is GAGVSQSPRYKVAKRGQDVALRCDPISGHVSLFWYQQALGQGPEFLTYFQNEAQLDKSGLPSDRFFAERPEGSVSTLKIQRTQQEDSAVYLCASSFPGYTGELFFGEGSRLTVL.

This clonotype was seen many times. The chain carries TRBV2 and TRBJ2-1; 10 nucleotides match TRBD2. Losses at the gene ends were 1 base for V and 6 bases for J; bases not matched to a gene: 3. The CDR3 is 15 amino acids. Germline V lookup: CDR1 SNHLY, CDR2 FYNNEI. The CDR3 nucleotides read TGTGCCAGCAGTGAAGAGCGGGGGGGCCCCAATGAGCAGTTCTTC. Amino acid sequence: CASSEERGGPNEQFF.

CDR3: CAWTPAGTGELFF. CDR3 sequence (DNA): TGTGCCTGGACCCCTGCCGGCACCGGGGAGCTGTTTTTT. The chain recombines TRBV30 with TRBJ2-2, with D uncertain. Trimming cost V 4 bases and J 4 bases, with 10 bases left between them. Germline V CDR1 and CDR2: GTSNPN, SVGIG (reference sequence). The CDR3 sequence is 13 residues long.

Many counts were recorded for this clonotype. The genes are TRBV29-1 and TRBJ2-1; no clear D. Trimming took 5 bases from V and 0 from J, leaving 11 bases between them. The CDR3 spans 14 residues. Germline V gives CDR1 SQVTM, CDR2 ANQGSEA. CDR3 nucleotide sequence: TGCAGCGTTACGACCGGGCTCTCCTACAATGAGCAGTTCTTC. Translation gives CSVTTGLSYNEQFF.

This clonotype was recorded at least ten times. The CDR3 protein is CASRSDTDTQYF. The CDR3 DNA sequence: TGTGCTTCGAGGTCGGATACAGATACGCAGTATTTT. This chain connects TRBV6-5 to TRBJ2-3; no clear D gene. The germline CDR1 and CDR2 sequences are MNHEY and SVGAGI. The CDR3 covers 12 residues.

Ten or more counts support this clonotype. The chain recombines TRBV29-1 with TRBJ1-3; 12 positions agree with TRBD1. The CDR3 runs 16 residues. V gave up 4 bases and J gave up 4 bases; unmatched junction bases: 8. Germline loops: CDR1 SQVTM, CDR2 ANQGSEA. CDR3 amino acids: CSVGAGQGAPGNTIYF. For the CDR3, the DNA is TGCAGCGTTGGCGCGGGACAGGGGGCTCCAGGAAACACCATATATTTT.

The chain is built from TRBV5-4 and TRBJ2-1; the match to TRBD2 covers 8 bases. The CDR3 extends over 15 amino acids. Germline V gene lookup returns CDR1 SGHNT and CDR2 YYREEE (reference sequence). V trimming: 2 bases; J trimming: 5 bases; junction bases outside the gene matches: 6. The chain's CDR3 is CASSFYGGANNEQFF. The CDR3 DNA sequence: TGTGCCAGCAGCTTCTACGGGGGGGCTAACAATGAGCAGTTCTTC.

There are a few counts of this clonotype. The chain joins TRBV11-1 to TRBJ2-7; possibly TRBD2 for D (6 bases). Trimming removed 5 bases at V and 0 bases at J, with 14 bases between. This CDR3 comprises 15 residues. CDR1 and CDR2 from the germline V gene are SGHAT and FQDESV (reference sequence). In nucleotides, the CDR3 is TGTGCCAGCAGCCCGTGGGGAGGACGCTCCTACGAGCAGTACTTC. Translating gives CASSPWGGRSYEQYF.

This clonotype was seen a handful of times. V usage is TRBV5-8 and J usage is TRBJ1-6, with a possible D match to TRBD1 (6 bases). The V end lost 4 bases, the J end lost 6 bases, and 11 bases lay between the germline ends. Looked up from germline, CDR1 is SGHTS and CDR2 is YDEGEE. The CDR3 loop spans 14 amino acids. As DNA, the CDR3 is TGTGCCAGCAGCGGCGACAGGTTTAATTCACCCCTCCACTTT. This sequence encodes CASSGDRFNSPLHF.

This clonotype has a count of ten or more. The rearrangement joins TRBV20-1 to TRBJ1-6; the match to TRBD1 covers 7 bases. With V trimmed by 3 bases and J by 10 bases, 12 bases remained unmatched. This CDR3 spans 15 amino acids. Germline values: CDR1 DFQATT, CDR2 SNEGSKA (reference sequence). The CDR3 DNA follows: TGCAGTGCTAGCCTGACGGGACAGAAAGGCTCACCCCTCCACTTT. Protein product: CSASLTGQKGSPLHF.

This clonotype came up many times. CDR3 residues: CSASPTGVEQYF. Here the CDR3 DNA reads TGCAGTGCTAGTCCCACAGGTGTCGAGCAGTACTTC. The chain recombines TRBV20-1 with TRBJ2-7; maybe TRBD1 (5 bases). This CDR3 region has 12 residues. Trimming took off 3 bases at V and 6 bases at J, with 12 bases between the two ends. In germline, CDR1 is DFQATT, CDR2 SNEGSKA (reference sequence).

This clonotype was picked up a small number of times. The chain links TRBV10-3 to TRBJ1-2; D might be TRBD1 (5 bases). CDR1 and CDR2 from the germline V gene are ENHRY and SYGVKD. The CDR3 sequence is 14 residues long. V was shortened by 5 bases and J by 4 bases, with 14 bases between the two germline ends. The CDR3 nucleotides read TGTGCCATCAGTCCTAACGGGGCGTCCTATGGCTACACCTTC. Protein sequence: CAISPNGASYGYTF.

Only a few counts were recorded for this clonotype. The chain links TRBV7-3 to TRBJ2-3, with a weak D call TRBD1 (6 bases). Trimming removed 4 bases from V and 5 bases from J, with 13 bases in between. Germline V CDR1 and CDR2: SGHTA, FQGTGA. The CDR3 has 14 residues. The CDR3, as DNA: TGTGCCAGCAGCTCCAGGGCAGGGGAAGATACGCAGTATTTT. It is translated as CASSSRAGEDTQYF. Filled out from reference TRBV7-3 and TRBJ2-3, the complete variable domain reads GAGVSQTPSNKVTEKGKYVELRCDPISGHTALYWYRQSLGQGPEFLIYFQGTGAADDSGLPNDRFFAVRPEGSVSTLKIQRTERGDSAVYLCASSSRAGEDTQYFGPGTRLTVL.

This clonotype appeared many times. DNA for the CDR3: TGCGCCAGCAGCCGTGACTACGAGCAGTACTTC. This codes for CASSRDYEQYF. V gene TRBV5-1 combines with J gene TRBJ2-7; D ambiguous. Between the trimmed V and J ends, which lost 4 bases and 3 bases, there was a span of 5 bases. The germline gives CDR1 SGHRS, CDR2 YFSETQ. The CDR3 runs 11 residues. Drawing the rest from reference TRBV5-1 and TRBJ2-7, the complete variable domain is KAGVTQTPRYLIKTRGQQVTLSCSPISGHRSVSWYQQTPGQGLQFLFEYFSETQRNKGNFPGRFSGRQFSNSRSEMNVSTLELGDSALYLCASSRDYEQYFGPGTRLTVT.

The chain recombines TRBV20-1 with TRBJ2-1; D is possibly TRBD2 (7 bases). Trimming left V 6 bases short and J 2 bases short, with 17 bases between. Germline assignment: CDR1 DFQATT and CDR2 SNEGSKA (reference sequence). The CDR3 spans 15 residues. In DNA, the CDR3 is TGCAGTGCCACTAAGTTAGGGGGGGCCTACAATGAGCAGTTCTTC. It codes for CSATKLGGAYNEQFF.

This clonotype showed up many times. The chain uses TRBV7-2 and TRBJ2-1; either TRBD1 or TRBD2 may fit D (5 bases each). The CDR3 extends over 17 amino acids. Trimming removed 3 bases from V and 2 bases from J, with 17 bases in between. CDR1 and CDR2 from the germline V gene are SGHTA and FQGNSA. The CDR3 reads CASSLRWGRATYNEQFF. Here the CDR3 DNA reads TGTGCCAGCAGCTTGAGGTGGGGGAGAGCAACCTACAATGAGCAGTTCTTC.

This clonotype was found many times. CDR3 in amino acids: CASSSVGGQRDSGNTIYF. The DNA of the CDR3 is TGTGCCAGCAGCTCAGTGGGGGGACAGCGAGACTCTGGAAACACCATATATTTT. The chain links TRBV7-9 to TRBJ1-3; 7 bases are a match to TRBD1. V trimming: 4 bases; J trimming: 0 bases; junction bases outside the gene matches: 12. CDR3 length: 18 residues. CDR1 SEHNR and CDR2 FQNEAQ come from the germline V gene (reference sequence).

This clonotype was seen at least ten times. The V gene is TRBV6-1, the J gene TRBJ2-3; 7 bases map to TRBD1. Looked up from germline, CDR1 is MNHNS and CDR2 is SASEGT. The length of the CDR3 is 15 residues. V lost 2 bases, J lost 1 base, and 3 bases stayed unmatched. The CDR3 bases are TGTGCCAGCAGTGAATTAACAGGGGGCACAGATACGCAGTATTTT. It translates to CASSELTGGTDTQYF.

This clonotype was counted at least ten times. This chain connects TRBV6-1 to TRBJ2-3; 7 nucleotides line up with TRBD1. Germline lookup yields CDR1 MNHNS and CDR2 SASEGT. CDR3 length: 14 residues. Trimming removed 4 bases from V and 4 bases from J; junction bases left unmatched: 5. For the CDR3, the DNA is TGTGCCAGCAGTGGAACAGGGGAAGCAGATACGCAGTATTTT. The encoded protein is CASSGTGEADTQYF.